One and the same sample provided the 21 T cell receptor beta chains below, sequenced in a study of control samples from healthy donors and cancer patients. Using immunoSEQ multiplex PCR, the repertoire was profiled, and TCRdb retains in-frame clones only, with some absent. This sample yields roughly 90,000 clones, of which about 89% are seen a single time; less than 10% belongs to the top ten. The sample taken for sequencing was PBMCs. The receptors stem from a woman aged 50 to 60 with colorectal cancer.

This rearrangement joins TRBV12-3 or TRBV12-4 to TRBJ1-5; D is unresolved. V was cut by 4 bases and J by 2 bases, with 6 bases left in between. CDR3 length: 13 residues. CDR3 sequence (DNA): TGTGCCAGCAGTTATGGGGGCAATCAGCCCCAGCATTTT. Protein sequence: CASSYGGNQPQHF.

The chain employs TRBV19 and TRBJ2-6; D possibly corresponds to TRBD2 (5 bases). CDR1 is LNHDA, CDR2 SQIVND, per germline (reference sequence). This CDR3 region has 14 residues. V shed 9 bases and J shed 1 base, with 10 bases lying between them. The CDR3 region is CASRPGSGANVLTF. As DNA, the CDR3 is TGTGCCAGCAGGCCGGGATCTGGGGCCAACGTCCTGACTTTC.

The rearrangement joins TRBV19 to TRBJ1-5; 11 nucleotides line up with TRBD1. Per germline, CDR1 LNHDA and CDR2 SQIVND (reference sequence). Trimming removed 7 bases from V and 3 bases from J; junction bases left unmatched: 5. The CDR3 runs to 15 residues. The CDR3 DNA is TGTGCCAGTAAAAGGACAGGGGGCTTCAATCAGCCCCAGCATTTT. Its translation is CASKRTGGFNQPQHF.

V is TRBV10-1 and J is TRBJ2-2; 11 bases map to TRBD1. CDR1 and CDR2 (germline): WNHNN, SYGVQD (reference sequence). This CDR3 is built from 16 residues. J was trimmed by 1 base and V by 6 bases; bases with no gene match: 4. In DNA, the CDR3 is TGCGCCAGCAGCCTGGGACAGGGGGAGAACACCGGGGAGCTGTTTTTT. Translated: CASSLGQGENTGELFF.

CDR3 amino acids: CASTLRGTGQPQHF. The CDR3 DNA reads as TGTGCCAGCACCCTAAGGGGGACTGGACAGCCCCAGCATTTT. This sequence joins TRBV28 and TRBJ1-5; tentative D call: TRBD1 (6 bases). The germline gives CDR1 MDHEN, CDR2 SYDVKM. V lost 7 bases and J 7 bases, leaving 17 bases between the germline ends. The CDR3 totals 14 residues. Full variable domain (missing parts from reference TRBV28 and TRBJ1-5): DVKVTQSSRYLVKRTGEKVFLECVQDMDHENMFWYRQDPGLGLRLIYFSYDVKMKEKGDIPEGYSVSREKKERFSLILESASTNQTSMYLCASTLRGTGQPQHFGDGTRLSIL.

This chain links TRBV6-5 with TRBJ1-5; possible D gene TRBD1, 5 bases. Germline values: CDR1 MNHEY, CDR2 SVGAGI. The CDR3 contains 13 residues. V lost 7 bases and J 5 bases, leaving 12 bases between the germline ends. The CDR3, as DNA: TGTGCCAGCACGGGGGGGTACGATCAGCCCCAGCATTTT. Its protein product is CASTGGYDQPQHF.

The rearrangement joins TRBV6-1 to TRBJ1-2; D may be TRBD1 (5 bases). This CDR3 comprises 15 residues. V lost 0 bases and J lost 4, with 12 bases in between. The germline V gene encodes CDR1 MNHNS and CDR2 SASEGT. The CDR3 spells CASSEAMTEFYGYTF. CDR3 nucleotides: TGTGCCAGCAGTGAAGCGATGACAGAGTTCTATGGCTACACCTTC.

With regard to this clone: The sample carries other DNA sequences with the same CDR3. The chain recombines TRBV5-1 with TRBJ1-1; D gene ambiguous. Germline V gives CDR1 SGHRS, CDR2 YFSETQ. This CDR3 spans 14 amino acids. Trimming took off 0 bases at V and 1 base at J, with 7 bases between the two ends. CDR3 coding DNA: TGCGCCAGCAGCTTGGCCCCAGGGAACACTGAAGCTTTCTTT. It is translated as CASSLAPGNTEAFF.

This clone turned up a few times. V and J are TRBV6-5 and TRBJ2-3; the match to TRBD2 covers 9 bases. The CDR3 contains 14 residues. Trimming cost V 6 bases and J 5 bases; bases outside gene matches: 6. Germline V CDR1 and CDR2: MNHEY, SVGAGI. The CDR3, as DNA: TGTGCCAGCAGAAGAGCGGGGGGAATAGATACGCAGTATTTT. This translates into CASRRAGGIDTQYF.

The chain couples TRBV19 to TRBJ2-2; D is undetermined. Germline V gene lookup returns CDR1 LNHDA and CDR2 SQIVND (reference sequence). V lost 5 bases, J lost 4 bases, and 8 bases lay in between. The CDR3 runs 13 residues. The CDR3 reads CASSPSGTGELFF. CDR3 DNA sequence: TGTGCCAGTAGTCCCTCCGGCACCGGGGAGCTGTTTTTT.

The chain has TRBV12-3 or TRBV12-4 and TRBJ2-5; 7 bases map to TRBD1. Trimming removed 7 bases from V and 4 bases from J; junction bases left unmatched: 3. This CDR3 is 12 amino acids long. CDR3 residues: CASTGTAETQYF. The CDR3 coding sequence is TGTGCCAGCACCGGGACAGCAGAGACCCAGTACTTC.

The chain couples TRBV6-5 to TRBJ1-2, with D maybe TRBD1 (5 bases). CDR1 MNHEY and CDR2 SVGAGI come from the germline V gene. The CDR3 contains 11 residues. V was trimmed by 11 bases and J by 5 bases, leaving 12 bases between them. The CDR3 region has the DNA TGTGCCGCGGGGGGTACATATGGCTACACCTTC. Translated, it gives CAAGGTYGYTF.

This chain joins TRBV9 and TRBJ2-1; D remains unclear. Trimming shortened V by 4 bases and J by 5 bases, and 10 bases separated the two germline ends. The germline V gene has CDR1 SGDLS and CDR2 YYNGEE. The CDR3 runs 13 residues. CDR3 coding DNA: TGTGCCAGCAGCACAAGTGTCCACAATGAGCAGTTCTTC. Its translation is CASSTSVHNEQFF.

The chain links TRBV2 to TRBJ2-7; the match to TRBD1 covers 8 bases. The trim removed 8 bases at V and 5 bases at J, leaving 8 bases unmatched. The germline V gene has CDR1 SNHLY and CDR2 FYNNEI. This CDR3 comprises 13 residues. The CDR3 DNA sequence: TGTGCCAGCCGGATGACAGGGGTTAACGAGCAGTACGTC. Encoded protein: CASRMTGVNEQYV.

V gene TRBV5-4 combines with J gene TRBJ1-1; the D is unclear. The length of the CDR3 is 13 residues. Germline-derived CDR1 and CDR2 are SGHNT and YYREEE (reference sequence). V dropped 2 bases and J dropped 5 bases, with 10 bases sitting between them. CDR3 sequence: CASSFSPGTEAFF. The CDR3 DNA follows: TGTGCCAGCAGCTTTAGCCCGGGGACTGAAGCTTTCTTT.

This clone appeared many times. The chain uses TRBV5-5 and TRBJ2-7; unclear D gene. Trimming left V 4 bases short and J 5 bases short, with 13 bases between. The germline CDR1 and CDR2 sequences are SGHKS and YYEKEE (reference sequence). CDR3 length: 13 residues. CDR3 amino acids: CASSLNSFHEQYV. The CDR3 coding sequence is TGTGCCAGCAGCCTTAACAGCTTCCACGAGCAGTACGTC.

The CDR3 loop is CASSYSLANEQFF. The CDR3 DNA reads as TGTGCCAGCAGTTATTCCCTAGCAAATGAGCAGTTCTTC. This rearrangement joins TRBV6-5 to TRBJ2-1; TRBD2 might be the D (5 bases). Germline V lookup: CDR1 MNHEY, CDR2 SVGAGI. Trimming pared 3 bases from V and 7 bases from J, leaving 10 bases between. The CDR3 totals 13 residues.

This clone showed up just a few times. V is TRBV2 and J is TRBJ1-6, with 9 nucleotides matching TRBD1. This CDR3 region has 14 residues. From germline, CDR1 is SNHLY and CDR2 FYNNEI. The V and J ends lost 6 bases and 9 bases, in that order; junction bases with no gene match: 6. The DNA of the CDR3 is TGTGCCAGCAGGGGGGGACAGGGATCTTCACCCCTCCACTTT. As protein: CASRGGQGSSPLHF.

V gene TRBV15 combines with J gene TRBJ2-1, with D possibly matching TRBD2 (5 bases). Germline lookup yields CDR1 LNHNV and CDR2 YYDKDF (reference sequence). Trimming took off 0 bases at V and 12 bases at J, with 9 bases between the two ends. This CDR3 has 12 amino acids. CDR3 loop: CATSRDYRGQFF. The CDR3 region has the DNA TGTGCCACCAGCAGAGATTACCGGGGGCAGTTCTTC. The full variable domain, its missing parts supplied by reference TRBV15 and TRBJ2-1, is DAMVIQNPRYQVTQFGKPVTLSCSQTLNHNVMYWYQQKSSQAPKLLFHYYDKDFNNEADTPDNFQSRRPNTSFCFLDIRSPGLGDTAMYLCATSRDYRGQFFGPGTRLTVL.

The rearrangement joins TRBV5-1 to TRBJ1-4; D uncertain. The V end was cut by 0 bases, the J end by 5 bases, with 11 bases between. From germline, CDR1 is SGHRS and CDR2 YFSETQ. The length of the CDR3 is 15 residues. Written as DNA, the CDR3 is TGCGCCAGCAGCTTGGTTGCAGGCCCAAATGAAAAACTGTTTTTT. It is translated as CASSLVAGPNEKLFF. Full variable domain (outside the CDR3, taken from reference TRBV5-1 and TRBJ1-4): KAGVTQTPRYLIKTRGQQVTLSCSPISGHRSVSWYQQTPGQGLQFLFEYFSETQRNKGNFPGRFSGRQFSNSRSEMNVSTLELGDSALYLCASSLVAGPNEKLFFGSGTQLSVL.

This rearrangement joins TRBV6-5 to TRBJ2-2; perhaps TRBD1 as D (6 bases). Germline assignment: CDR1 MNHEY and CDR2 SVGAGI. CDR3 length equals 15 residues. V was clipped by 0 bases and J by 4 bases, with 9 bases between them. CDR3 bases: TGTGCCAGCAGTTACTCGGCGACAGGCACCGGGGAGCTGTTTTTT. It is translated as CASSYSATGTGELFF.